These T cell receptor beta chains were read from a single sample in a study of shared clonotypes between healthy human individuals. The data were produced by immunoSEQ multiplex PCR, yet TCRdb's version contains in-frame clones alone and is incomplete. In the table there are some 510,000 clones, about four fifths of which are singletons. The specimen was PBMCs. The receptors stem from a woman in her thirties or forties in good health. Some clones in this sample may be carry-over from other donors' samples. Both conserved end residues are part of each CDR3. D genes are given only for firm matches. Rows may omit the clone size; those that give it use once, few, many or a size class.

j_call clone_size d_call v_call cdr3_aa cdr3_nt
TRBJ2-2 NA NA TRBV9 CASSASGLWTGELFF TGTGCCAGCAGCGCCTCCGGCCTCTGGACCGGGGAGCTGTTTTTT
TRBJ2-7 NA NA TRBV9 CASSRTAAYEQYF TGTGCCAGCAGTCGGACGGCAGCCTACGAGCAGTACTTC
TRBJ2-6 NA NA TRBV21-1 CASSKDRTGHSGANVLTF TGTGCCAGCAGCAAGGATCGGACAGGCCACTCTGGGGCCAACGTCCTGACTTTC
TRBJ1-4 NA NA TRBV7-8 CASSLARVGHNEKLFF TGTGCCAGCAGCTTAGCACGAGTGGGACATAATGAAAAACTGTTTTTT
TRBJ1-1 NA TRBD1 TRBV15 CATSRVAGQTAFF TGTGCCACCAGCAGAGTAGCGGGACAGACGGCTTTCTTT
TRBJ2-2 NA NA TRBV18 CASSPGLNTGELFF TGTGCCAGCTCACCGGGACTCAACACCGGGGAGCTGTTTTTT
TRBJ1-1 NA NA TRBV12-5 CASGSAGVNTEAFF TGTGCTAGTGGTTCGGCAGGGGTGAACACTGAAGCTTTCTTT
TRBJ2-5 NA NA TRBV19 CASRTGAGSETQYF TGTGCCAGTAGGACTGGGGCAGGGTCAGAGACCCAGTACTTC
TRBJ2-1 NA TRBD2 TRBV6-4 CASSESLAVVYEQFF TGTGCCAGCAGTGAAAGTCTAGCGGTAGTCTATGAGCAGTTCTTC
TRBJ2-5 NA NA TRBV10-3 CAIRSPGTRQETQYF TGTGCCATCAGGAGTCCCGGGACAAGGCAAGAGACCCAGTACTTC
TRBJ1-1 few NA TRBV5-4 CASSFGQGNTEAFF NA
TRBJ2-1 NA TRBD2 TRBV2 CASRGLAGALDDEQFF TGTGCCAGCAGGGGACTAGCGGGAGCGTTGGATGATGAGCAGTTCTTC
TRBJ2-2 NA NA TRBV12-5 CASGLTLGTPTNTGELFF TGTGCTAGTGGTTTAACTCTAGGGACACCGACGAACACCGGGGAGCTGTTTTTT
TRBJ2-4 NA NA TRBV29-1 CSGRLAKNIQYF TGCAGCGGTAGGTTAGCCAAAAACATTCAGTACTTC
TRBJ1-1 NA TRBD1 TRBV30 CAWTSTGEVAEAFF TGTGCCTGGACATCGACAGGGGAAGTGGCTGAAGCTTTCTTT